This paragraph covers one T cell receptor beta chain sequence. What this receptor recognizes is not known. Base qualities are not recorded, but no much larger clone differs from it by a single base. Including the terminal cysteine and phenylalanine, the CDR3 comprises 16 residues. The sequence is cut down to CDR3 DNA, 48 bases in frame from base 1. V loses 8 bases, J loses 7 bases, and the germline ends lie 23 bases apart. This sample was included in a study of control samples from healthy donors and cancer patients (dated by TCRdb to about 2020). Library prep was done by the immunoSEQ multiplex PCR assay. TCRdb's version of the immuneACCESS table is confined to in-frame rearrangements and falls short of the full clone set. An unresolved V gene accounts for under half of the shortfall where checked; the remainder is of unknown origin. This sample lists under 200,000 clones; approximately 94% were detected once. The ten largest clonotypes hold around 8% of the sample.

The sequence came from a woman aged 40 to 55 in good health. The material sequenced was blood. This sequence uses TRBV23-1 and TRBJ1-4, with an unclear D gene assignment. TRBV23-1 is an ORF; its function is uncertain. The CDR3 reads CASGRRGPPGGEKLFF. The nucleotide sequence reads TGCGCCAGCGGGCGTCGAGGTCCGCCGGGTGGTGAAAAACTGTTTTTT.